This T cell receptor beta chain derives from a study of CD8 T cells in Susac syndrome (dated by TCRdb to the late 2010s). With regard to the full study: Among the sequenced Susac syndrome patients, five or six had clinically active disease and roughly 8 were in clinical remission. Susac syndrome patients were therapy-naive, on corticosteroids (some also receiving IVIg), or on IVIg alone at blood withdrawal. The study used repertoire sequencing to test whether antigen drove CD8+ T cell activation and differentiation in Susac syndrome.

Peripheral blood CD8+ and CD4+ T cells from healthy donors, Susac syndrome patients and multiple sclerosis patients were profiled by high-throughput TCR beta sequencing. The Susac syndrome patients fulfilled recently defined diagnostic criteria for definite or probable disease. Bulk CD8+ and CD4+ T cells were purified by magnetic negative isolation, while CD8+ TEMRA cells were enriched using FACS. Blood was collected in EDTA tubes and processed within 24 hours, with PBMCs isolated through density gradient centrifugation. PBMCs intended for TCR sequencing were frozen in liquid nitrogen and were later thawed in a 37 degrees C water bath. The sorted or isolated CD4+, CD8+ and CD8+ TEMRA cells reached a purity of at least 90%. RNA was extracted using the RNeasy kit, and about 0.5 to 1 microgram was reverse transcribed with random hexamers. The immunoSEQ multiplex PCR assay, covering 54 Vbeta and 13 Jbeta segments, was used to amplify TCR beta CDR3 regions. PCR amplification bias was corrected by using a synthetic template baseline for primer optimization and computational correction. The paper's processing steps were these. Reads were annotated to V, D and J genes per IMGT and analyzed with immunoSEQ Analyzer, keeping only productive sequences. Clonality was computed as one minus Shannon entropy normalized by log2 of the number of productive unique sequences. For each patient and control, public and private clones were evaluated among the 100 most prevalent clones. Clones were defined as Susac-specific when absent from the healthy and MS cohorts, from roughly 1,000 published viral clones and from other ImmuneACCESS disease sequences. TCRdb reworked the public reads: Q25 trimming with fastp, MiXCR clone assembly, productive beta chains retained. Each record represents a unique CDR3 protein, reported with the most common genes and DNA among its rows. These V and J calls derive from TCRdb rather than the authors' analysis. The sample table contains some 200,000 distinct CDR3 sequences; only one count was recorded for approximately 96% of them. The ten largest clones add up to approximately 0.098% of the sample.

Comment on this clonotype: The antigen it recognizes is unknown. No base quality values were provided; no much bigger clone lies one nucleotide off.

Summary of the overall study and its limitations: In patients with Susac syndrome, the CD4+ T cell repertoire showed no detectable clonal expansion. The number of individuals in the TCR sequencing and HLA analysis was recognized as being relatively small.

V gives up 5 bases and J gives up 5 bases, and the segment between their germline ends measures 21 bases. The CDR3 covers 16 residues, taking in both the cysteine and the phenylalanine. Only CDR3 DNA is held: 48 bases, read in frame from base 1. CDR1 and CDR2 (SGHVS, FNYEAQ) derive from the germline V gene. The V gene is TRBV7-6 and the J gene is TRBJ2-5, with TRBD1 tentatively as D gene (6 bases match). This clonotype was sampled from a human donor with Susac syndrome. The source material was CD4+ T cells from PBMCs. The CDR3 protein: CASSPPGQGVGETQYF. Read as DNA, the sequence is TGTGCCAGCAGCCCCCCGGGACAAGGGGTAGGGGAGACCCAGTACTTC.